One and the same sample provided the 13 T cell receptor beta chains below, sequenced in a study of T cell responses to AZD1222 COVID-19 vaccine. Profiled with immunoSEQ multiplex PCR; TCRdb holds only in-frame clones, not every one. Of 130,000 or so clones listed, just over 85% are singletons. Sequences were derived from peripheral blood, sampled on day 0 of AZD1222 vaccination. All receptors derive from an adult in good health.

The rearrangement links TRBV28 to TRBJ1-4, with TRBD1 matching over 7 bases. Germline V lookup: CDR1 MDHEN, CDR2 SYDVKM. CDR3 size: 18 residues. Trimming at V came to 3 bases and at J to 3 bases, leaving 13 bases not matched to a gene. In DNA, the CDR3 is TGTGCCAGCAGTTTCTATAGCCCCCACAGGGGTCCTAATGAAAAACTGTTTTTT. It translates to CASSFYSPHRGPNEKLFF.

This clone was found a few times. V is TRBV30 and J is TRBJ2-7; D is uncertain. The CDR3 extends over 13 amino acids. Germline lookup yields CDR1 GTSNPN and CDR2 SVGIG (reference sequence). V gave up 2 bases and J gave up 6 bases, with 14 bases separating them. CDR3 DNA: TGTGCCTGGAGTTGGGTGGGAACGGGCGAGCAGTACTTC. Translation gives CAWSWVGTGEQYF.

Notes on this clone: The sample holds other DNA sequences that translate to the same CDR3. The chain is built from TRBV18 and TRBJ1-1; a possible D gene is TRBD1 (6 bases). The V end lost 3 bases, the J end lost 2 bases, and 10 bases lay between the germline ends. The CDR3 spans 14 residues. The germline gives CDR1 KGHSH, CDR2 LQKENI. This chain's CDR3 is CASSPGQLNTEAFF. As DNA, the CDR3 is TGTGCCAGCTCACCCGGACAGCTAAACACTGAAGCTTTCTTT.

The chain has TRBV7-9 and TRBJ2-3; no clear D gene. Germline CDR1 reads SEHNR; CDR2 reads FQNEAQ (reference sequence). V was shortened by 1 base and J by 0 bases, with 5 bases between the two germline ends. The CDR3 consists of 14 residues. The DNA for the CDR3 is TGTGCCAGCAGCTTAGGACCTAGCACAGATACGCAGTATTTT. Residues: CASSLGPSTDTQYF.

This clone was observed once. The chain combines TRBV6-5 with TRBJ1-5; TRBD1 matches 8 bases. Germline lookup yields CDR1 MNHEY and CDR2 SVGAGI. The CDR3 extends over 13 amino acids. V trimming: 4 bases; J trimming: 5 bases; junction bases outside the gene matches: 1. CDR3 region: CASSSGGHQPQHF. In DNA, the CDR3 is TGTGCCAGCAGTTCAGGGGGCCATCAGCCCCAGCATTTT.

The chain carries TRBV5-1 and TRBJ1-4; D may be TRBD1 (6 bases). Trimming stripped 3 bases from V and 5 bases from J, with 17 bases between. This CDR3 is 16 amino acids long. Germline values: CDR1 SGHRS, CDR2 YFSETQ. CDR3 bases: TGCGCCAGCAGCTCCTCGGGGGCAGTGGAAAATGAAAAACTGTTTTTT. Its protein is CASSSSGAVENEKLFF.

The J gene is TRBJ2-2, the V gene TRBV2; D call uncertain. Per the germline V gene, CDR1 is SNHLY and CDR2 is FYNNEI. This CDR3 is built from 13 residues. The ends were cut back, 6 bases at V and 5 bases at J, with 10 bases in the middle. The CDR3 loop is CASSDQHTGELFF. CDR3 DNA sequence: TGTGCCAGCAGCGACCAGCATACCGGGGAGCTGTTTTTT.

This chain uses TRBV6-2 or TRBV6-3 with TRBJ2-1; D possibly uses TRBD1 or TRBD2 (5 bases each). Germline V gene sequence: CDR1 MNHEY, CDR2 SVGEGT. V dropped 4 bases and J dropped 3 bases, with 19 bases sitting between them. The length of the CDR3 is 17 residues. This chain's CDR3 is CASSSAAGTSYYNEQFF. The DNA of the CDR3 is TGTGCCAGCAGTTCCGCAGCCGGGACCTCATACTACAATGAGCAGTTCTTC.

This clone was seen just once. This rearrangement joins TRBV11-2 to TRBJ2-7, with 9 bases that match TRBD2. Germline V CDR1 and CDR2: SGHAT, FQNNGV. V shed 10 bases, J shed 5 bases, and the junction held 21 bases outside the gene matches. The CDR3 length is 17 residues. The CDR3 DNA follows: TGTGCCACCCTCCCCCCCATTTCTAGCGGGATTTCCCACGAGCAGTACTTC. Translated: CATLPPISSGISHEQYF.

V and J are TRBV10-3 and TRBJ1-5; D possibly corresponds to TRBD1 (6 bases). Germline CDR1 is ENHRY and CDR2 is SYGVKD. The V and J ends lost 6 bases and 4 bases respectively, with 10 bases between them. This CDR3 spans 13 amino acids. Here the CDR3 reads CAIRAGENQPQHF. In DNA, the CDR3 is TGTGCCATCAGAGCAGGGGAAAATCAGCCCCAGCATTTT.

The chain joins TRBV19 to TRBJ2-7; D ambiguous. The germline V gene encodes CDR1 LNHDA and CDR2 SQIVND (reference sequence). The CDR3 spans 13 residues. V was shortened by 2 bases and J by 5 bases, with 10 bases between the two germline ends. CDR3 bases: TGTGCCAGTAGTATATTGTCTTCTGACGAGCAGTACTTC. Its protein is CASSILSSDEQYF.

J is TRBJ2-5 and V is TRBV3-1 (or the pseudogene TRBV3-2); 11 bases fit TRBD1. V was clipped by 1 base and J by 7 bases; unmatched bases: 11. The CDR3 is made up of 17 amino acids. In germline, CDR1 is LGHDT, CDR2 YNNKEL (reference sequence). The CDR3 sequence: CASSQGTGGVVQGTQYF. Written as DNA, the CDR3 is TGTGCCAGCAGCCAAGGGACAGGGGGCGTCGTTCAGGGGACCCAGTACTTC.

V usage is TRBV5-4 and J usage is TRBJ2-2; 7 bases are shared with TRBD2. Trimming at V came to 10 bases and at J to 6 bases, leaving 12 bases not matched to a gene. The CDR3 covers 14 residues. Germline CDR1 reads SGHNT; CDR2 reads YYREEE (reference sequence). The CDR3 protein is CAVQSRGGAGELFF. The CDR3, as DNA: TGTGCCGTGCAAAGTAGGGGAGGGGCCGGGGAGCTGTTTTTT.